These 12 T cell receptor beta chains came from one sample sequenced in a study of T cell clonality in common variable immunodeficiency. TCRdb's copy holds only in-frame clones and misses some; the assay was immunoSEQ multiplex PCR. The table lists more than 55,000 clones, with no singletons. Specimen: peripheral blood mononuclear cells. These receptors were collected from a person between 18 and 75 years old in good health.

This clone was recorded many times. The sequenced fragment ends 3 residues before the CDR3 boundary, so the rest is inferred from the germline J gene. V gene TRBV19 combines with J gene TRBJ2-1; 10 positions agree with TRBD1. CDR1 is LNHDA, CDR2 SQIVND, per germline (reference sequence). CDR3 length: 15 residues. Unmatched junction bases numbered 7, after V lost 11 bases and J lost 0 bases. The CDR3 region is CAAQGDRGSYNEQFF. The sequenced CDR3 bases are TGTGCCGCCCAGGGGGACAGGGGCTCCTACAATGAG.

This clone came up many times. The sequenced CDR3 bases are TGTGCCAGTACTTTAGACAGGGGTAGGAAAGATACG. Protein: CASTLDRGRKDT. The whole CDR3 is CASTLDRGRKDTQYF. The chain joins TRBV19 to TRBJ2-3, with 8 bases matching TRBD1. The read comes to an end 3 residues before the CDR3 does, leaving the germline J gene to fill in the end. The CDR3 has 15 amino acids. Trimming at V came to 7 bases and at J to 5 bases, leaving 11 bases not matched to a gene. Germline lookup yields CDR1 LNHDA and CDR2 SQIVND (reference sequence).

This clone was seen repeatedly, ten times or more. The read ends 3 residues shy of where the CDR3 ends; the end is completed using the germline J gene. This chain connects TRBV18 to TRBJ2-7, with 7 bases identical to TRBD1. The CDR3 has 15 amino acids. The V segment lost 3 bases and the J segment 1 base; nucleotides outside the gene matches: 6. From germline, CDR1 is KGHSH and CDR2 LQKENI. CDR3 amino acids: CASSPPDRSSYEQYF. The covered CDR3 bases are TGTGCCAGCTCACCGCCGGACAGGAGTTCCTACGAG.

This clone has a count of ten or more. The observed sequence ends 3 residues before the CDR3 terminus, with the missing tail filled in from the germline J gene. This sequence joins TRBV7-2 and TRBJ1-1; D unclear. V lost 5 bases to trimming and J lost 3 bases, with 10 bases between them. Germline values: CDR1 SGHTA, CDR2 FQGNSA. The CDR3 is 13 residues long. CDR3 DNA (partial): TGTGCCAGCAGCGCCCTCCCGGACACTGAA. It codes for CASSALPDTE. The entire CDR3 protein reads CASSALPDTEAFF.

In the case of this clone: Read coverage stops 3 residues before the CDR3 terminus; the germline J gene supplies the remainder. The gene calls are TRBV19 and TRBJ1-5; TRBD1 matches 9 bases. The germline CDR1 and CDR2 sequences are LNHDA and SQIVND (reference sequence). The ends lost 3 bases at V and 0 bases at J; junction bases unmatched: 3. The CDR3 consists of 16 residues. CDR3 bases read: TGTGCCAGTAGTATGCGGACAGGGGATAGCAATCAGCCC. Translated, it gives CASSMRTGDSNQP. Given in full, the CDR3 is CASSMRTGDSNQPQHF.

This clone appeared many times. Read data end 3 residues before the CDR3 end; the end is taken from the germline J gene. The rearrangement joins TRBV2 to TRBJ1-1, with D perhaps TRBD1 (5 bases). Germline values: CDR1 SNHLY, CDR2 FYNNEI. Between the trimmed V and J ends, which lost 6 bases and 3 bases, there was a span of 14 bases. The CDR3 runs to 14 residues. CDR3 DNA (partial): TGTGCCAGCAGACAGGCCGCAAGTTACACTGAA. Amino acid sequence: CASRQAASYTE. The whole CDR3 reads CASRQAASYTEAFF.

This clone was found many times. The read comes to an end 3 residues before the CDR3 does, leaving the germline J gene to fill in the end. The chain combines TRBV7-2 with TRBJ1-1; 8 bases line up with TRBD1. This CDR3 region has 14 residues. From germline, CDR1 is SGHTA and CDR2 FQGNSA. After removal of 6 bases from V and 3 bases from J, the junction contained 6 bases not matched to a gene. The part of the CDR3 DNA that was read is TGTGCCAGCAGACAACAGGGGGGCTACACTGAA. Its translation is CASRQQGGYTE. In full, the CDR3 reads CASRQQGGYTEAFF.

At least ten counts were recorded for this clone. The sequenced fragment ends 3 residues before the CDR3 boundary, so the rest is inferred from the germline J gene. This chain joins TRBV7-6 and TRBJ2-1, with TRBD2 matching over 7 bases. The germline gives CDR1 SGHVS, CDR2 FNYEAQ. J lost 2 bases, V lost 3 bases, and 1 base had no gene match. This CDR3 contains 14 residues. CDR3 DNA, as far as it was read: TGTGCCAGCAGCTTGAGCGGGGCCTACAATGAG. As protein: CASSLSGAYNE. Given in full, the CDR3 is CASSLSGAYNEQFF.

This clone was seen ten or more times. The CDR3 end is not reached by the read, which stops 3 residues before it; the germline J gene fills it in. This chain connects TRBV5-6 to TRBJ1-4; 8 positions agree with TRBD1. This CDR3 is 13 amino acids long. The germline gives CDR1 SGHDT, CDR2 YYEEEE. The chain's CDR3 is CASSRTGNSPLFF. The part of the CDR3 DNA that was read is TGTGCCAGCAGCAGGACAGGGAATTCACCA. The variable domain in full, completed from reference TRBV5-6 and TRBJ1-4, reads DAGVTQSPTHLIKTRGQQVTLRCSPKSGHDTVSWYQQALGQGPQFIFQYYEEEERQRGNFPDRFSGHQFPNYSSELNVNALLLGDSALYLCASSRTGNSPLFFGSGTQLSVL.

This clone has only a few counts. The CDR3 extends 3 residues past the end of the read, so its final part is completed from the germline J gene. The gene calls are TRBV18 and TRBJ1-1; tentative D call: TRBD1 (5 bases). CDR1 and CDR2 from the germline V gene are KGHSH and LQKENI. The CDR3 is 13 residues long. CDR3 DNA, as far as it was read: TGTGCCAGCTCACCACTGACAGCGAAAGGC. Protein sequence: CASSPLTAKG. The CDR3 as a whole reads CASSPLTAKGAFF.

In its sample, this clone was seen a few times. The CDR3 end falls 3 residues outside the read, so it is completed with the germline J gene. The rearrangement uses TRBV7-3 and TRBJ2-5; D is uncertain. Trimming stripped 5 bases from V and 5 bases from J, with 12 bases between. CDR3 length: 13 residues. Germline V gene data show CDR1 as SGHTA and CDR2 as FQGTGA. The chain's CDR3 is CASSPSQRETQYF. The covered CDR3 bases are TGTGCCAGCAGCCCCAGTCAGCGCGAGACC.

This clone was found a few times. A read error may produce the germline difference seen at one junction end. From the germline J gene comes the end of the CDR3, since the read stops 3 residues before it. The sample holds other DNA sequences that translate to the same CDR3. The rearrangement joins TRBV7-2 to TRBJ2-3; D is undetermined. The CDR3 totals 15 residues. Germline CDR1 and CDR2: SGHTA and FQGNSA. The CDR3 reads CASGLGVRSTDTQYF. The sequenced CDR3 bases are TGTGCCAGCGGCTTAGGTGTCAGGTCCACAGATACG. The full variable domain, with the rest looked up from reference TRBV7-2 and TRBJ2-3, is GAGVSQSPSNKVTEKGKDVELRCDPISGHTALYWYRQSLGQGLEFLIYFQGNSAPDKSGLPSDRFSAERTGGSVSTLTIQRTQQEDSAVYLCASGLGVRSTDTQYFGPGTRLTVL.